The 7 T cell receptor beta chains below all came from one sample that was sequenced in a study of T cell changes during pregnancy in multiple sclerosis. TCRdb's copy holds only in-frame clones and misses some; the assay was immunoSEQ multiplex PCR. The sample includes 52,000 or so clones, around 90% seen only once; the top ten take 0.2% to 0.3%. The sample here was CD4+ T cells from peripheral blood mononuclear cells, taken in the second trimester of pregnancy. The receptor source for this set is a female donor with multiple sclerosis, enrolled in a pregnancy study.

This chain joins TRBV6-5 and TRBJ2-7, with D perhaps matching TRBD2 (6 bases). This CDR3 has 15 residues. Germline V gene sequence: CDR1 MNHEY, CDR2 SVGAGI. Trimming pared 6 bases from V and 4 bases from J, leaving 19 bases between. The CDR3 loop is CASSRSGPKYYEQYF. The CDR3 nucleotides are TGTGCCAGCAGCCGCAGCGGGCCGAAGTATTACGAGCAGTACTTC.

V is TRBV30 and J is TRBJ2-7, with D possibly being TRBD2 (6 bases). V was cut by 2 bases and J by 3 bases, with 11 bases left in between. Germline V gene lookup returns CDR1 GTSNPN and CDR2 SVGIG (reference sequence). This CDR3 is built from 13 residues. The CDR3 DNA is TGTGCCTGGAGTTCTAGGACTAACTACGAGCAGTACTTC. Its protein is CAWSSRTNYEQYF.

With regard to this clone: A read error may account for a junction end that differs from germline. The chain carries TRBV6-5 and TRBJ1-1, with a weak D call TRBD1 (5 bases). This CDR3 comprises 13 residues. Germline V gene lookup returns CDR1 MNHEY and CDR2 SVGAGI. In DNA form, the CDR3 reads TGTGCCAGCACCCCCCGAGAGGGGACTGGAGCTTTCTTT. It yields the protein CASTPREGTGAFF.

The chain has TRBV6-6 and TRBJ1-2; the D gene is possibly TRBD1 (6 bases). The CDR3 runs to 15 residues. V was clipped by 6 bases and J by 11 bases, with 25 bases between them. CDR1 MNHNY and CDR2 SVGAGI come from the germline V gene (reference sequence). The CDR3 spells CASSHYPGAESRYTF. In DNA, the CDR3 is TGTGCCAGCAGCCACTACCCAGGGGCGGAGAGCAGATACACCTTC.

V is TRBV10-2 and J is TRBJ2-7; 9 bases align to TRBD1. V dropped 6 bases and J dropped 3; count of bases not matched to a gene: 3. This CDR3 is 13 amino acids long. In germline, CDR1 is WSHSY, CDR2 SAAADI. CDR3 nucleotide sequence: TGCGCCAGCAGCTGGGACAGGGACTACGAGCAGTACTTC. Translated, it gives CASSWDRDYEQYF.

The chain employs TRBV27 and TRBJ1-5, with D tentatively TRBD1 (5 bases). This CDR3 is built from 17 residues. Germline lookup yields CDR1 MNHEY and CDR2 SMNVEV (reference sequence). Trimming cost V 5 bases and J 0 bases, with 17 bases left between them. The CDR3 sequence: CASSLSGSGHSNQPQHF. The CDR3 DNA reads as TGTGCCAGCAGTCTTTCGGGTTCAGGGCATAGCAATCAGCCCCAGCATTTT.

V gene TRBV5-6 combines with J gene TRBJ2-6; weak D call: TRBD1 (6 bases). Germline CDR1 reads SGHDT; CDR2 reads YYEEEE. The CDR3 runs to 18 residues. Trimming pared 4 bases from V and 0 bases from J, leaving 17 bases between. The CDR3, as DNA: TGTGCCAGCAGCGACCGGGACATTCGCCTCTCTGGGGCCAACGTCCTGACTTTC. It yields the protein CASSDRDIRLSGANVLTF.